This section outlines one TCR beta chain sequence together with its context. The antigen is unknown. 13 Jbeta primers and 60 Vbeta primers were used for the PCR. Some clones are missing from TCRdb's copy, which holds only in-frame ones; the method was immunoSEQ multiplex PCR. Recorded for this sample: about 110,000 clones. With 3 bases removed from V and 6 bases from J, the gap between germline ends came to 8 bases. This CDR3 region has 13 residues. Germline values: CDR1 SGHDN, CDR2 FVKESK. These data are taken from a study of cytomegalovirus exposure and HLA in healthy donors. As for the study in general: The 100 million to 120 million unique TCR beta sequences, from roughly 170 million T cells, were found by an earlier analysis.

Overall study results and limits: An analysis that came later showed most CMV-associated TCR beta chains appearing HLA-restricted.

The specimen was PBMCs. V usage is TRBV14 and J usage is TRBJ2-2; D is uncertain. The clonotype comes from a man aged 25 to 45 in good health and CMV-seronegative. The CDR3 sequence is CASSQQASGELFF. The CDR3 nucleotides read TGTGCCAGCAGCCAGCAGGCTTCCGGGGAGCTGTTTTTT. Complete variable domain (other parts from reference TRBV14 and TRBJ2-2): EAGVTQFPSHSVIEKGQTVTLRCDPISGHDNLYWYRRVMGKEIKFLLHFVKESKQDESGMPNNRFLAERTGGTYSTLKVQPAELEDSGVYFCASSQQASGELFFGEGSRLTVL.